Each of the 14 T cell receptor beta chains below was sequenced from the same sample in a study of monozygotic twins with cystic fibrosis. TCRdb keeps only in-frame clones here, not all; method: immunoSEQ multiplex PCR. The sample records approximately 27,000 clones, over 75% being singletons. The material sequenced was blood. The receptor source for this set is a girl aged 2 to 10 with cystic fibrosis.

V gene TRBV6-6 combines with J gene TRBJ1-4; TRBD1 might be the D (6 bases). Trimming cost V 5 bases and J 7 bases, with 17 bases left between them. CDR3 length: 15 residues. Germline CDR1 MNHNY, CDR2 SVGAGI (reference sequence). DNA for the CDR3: TGTGCCAGCAGTCCCGCGGGGGCTTCCCCTGAAAAACTGTTTTTT. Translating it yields CASSPAGASPEKLFF.

The DNA for the CDR3 is TGTGCCAGCAGTCCCGACAGGGTGGAAAATTCACCCCTCCACTTT. This codes for CASSPDRVENSPLHF. The chain is built from TRBV27 and TRBJ1-6; TRBD1 aligns across 7 bases. From germline, CDR1 is MNHEY and CDR2 SMNVEV (reference sequence). The CDR3 covers 15 residues. After removal of 5 bases from V and 7 bases from J, the junction contained 8 bases not matched to a gene.

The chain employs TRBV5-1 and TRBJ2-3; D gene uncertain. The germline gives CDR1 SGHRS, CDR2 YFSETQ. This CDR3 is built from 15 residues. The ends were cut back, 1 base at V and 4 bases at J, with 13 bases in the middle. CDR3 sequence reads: CASSLPALQADTQYF. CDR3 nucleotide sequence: TGCGCCAGCAGCTTGCCCGCTCTGCAGGCAGATACGCAGTATTTT.

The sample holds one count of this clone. In DNA form, the CDR3 reads TGTGCCAGTACCCAAACAACACAGGCCCACTATGGCTACACCTTC. It yields the protein CASTQTTQAHYGYTF. The chain couples TRBV2 to TRBJ1-2; a weak D match, TRBD1 (5 bases). The V gene lost 9 bases and the J gene lost 3 bases, with 20 bases spanning the gap. Germline V lookup: CDR1 SNHLY, CDR2 FYNNEI. CDR3 length equals 15 residues.

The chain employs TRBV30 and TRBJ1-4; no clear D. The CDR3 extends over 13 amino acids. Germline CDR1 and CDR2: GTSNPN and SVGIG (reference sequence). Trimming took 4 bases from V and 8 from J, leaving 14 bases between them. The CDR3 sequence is CAWKTNDHEKLFF. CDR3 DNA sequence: TGTGCCTGGAAAACTAATGACCACGAAAAACTGTTTTTT. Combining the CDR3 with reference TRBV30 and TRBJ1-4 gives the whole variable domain SQTIHQWPATLVQPVGSPLSLECTVEGTSNPNLYWYRQAAGRGLQLLFYSVGIGQISSEVPQNLSASRPQDRQFILSSKKLLLSDSGFYLCAWKTNDHEKLFFGSGTQLSVL.

This CDR3 is CASSLRGQGADGYTF. CDR3 sequence (DNA): TGTGCCAGCAGCTTGCGGGGACAGGGGGCGGATGGCTACACCTTC. This chain joins TRBV5-5 and TRBJ1-2; 12 bases align to TRBD1. Trimming removed 1 base from V and 6 bases from J; junction bases left unmatched: 4. The CDR3 is made up of 15 amino acids. The germline V gene encodes CDR1 SGHKS and CDR2 YYEKEE (reference sequence).

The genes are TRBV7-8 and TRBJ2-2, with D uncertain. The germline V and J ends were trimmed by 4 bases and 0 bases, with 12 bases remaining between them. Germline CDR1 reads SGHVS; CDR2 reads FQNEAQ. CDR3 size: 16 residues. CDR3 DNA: TGTGCCAGCAGCTCCCCTCCCTACCCGAACACCGGGGAGCTGTTTTTT. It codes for CASSSPPYPNTGELFF.

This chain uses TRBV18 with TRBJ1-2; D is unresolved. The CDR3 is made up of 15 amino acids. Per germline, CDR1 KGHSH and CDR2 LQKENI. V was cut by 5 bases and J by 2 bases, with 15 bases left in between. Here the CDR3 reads CASSSSVSVNYGYTF. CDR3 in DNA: TGTGCCAGCTCATCATCCGTTTCAGTAAACTATGGCTACACCTTC.

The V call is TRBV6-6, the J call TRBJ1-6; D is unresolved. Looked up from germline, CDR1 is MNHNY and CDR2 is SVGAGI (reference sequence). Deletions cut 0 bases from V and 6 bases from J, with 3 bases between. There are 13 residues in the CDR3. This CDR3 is CASSYSSNSPLHF. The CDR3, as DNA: TGTGCCAGCAGTTACTCGTCTAATTCACCCCTCCACTTT.

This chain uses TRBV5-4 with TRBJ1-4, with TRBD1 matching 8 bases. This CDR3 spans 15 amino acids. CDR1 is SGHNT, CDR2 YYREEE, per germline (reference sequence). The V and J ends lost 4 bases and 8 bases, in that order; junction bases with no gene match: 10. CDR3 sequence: CASSPETGDREKLFF. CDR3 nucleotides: TGTGCCAGCAGCCCGGAGACAGGGGATAGGGAAAAACTGTTTTTT.

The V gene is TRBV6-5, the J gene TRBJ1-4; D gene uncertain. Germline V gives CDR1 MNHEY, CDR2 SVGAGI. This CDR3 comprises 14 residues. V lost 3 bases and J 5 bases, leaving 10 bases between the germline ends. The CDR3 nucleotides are TGTGCCAGCAGTTATGGACGGCAAAATGAAAAACTGTTTTTT. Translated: CASSYGRQNEKLFF.

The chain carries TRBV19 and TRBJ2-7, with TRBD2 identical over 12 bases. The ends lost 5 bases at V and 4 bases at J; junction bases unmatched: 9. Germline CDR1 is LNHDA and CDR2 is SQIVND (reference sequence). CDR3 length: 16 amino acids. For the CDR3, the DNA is TGTGCCAGTAGTCCTTGGGGACTAGCGGGTGGTTACGAGCAGTACTTC. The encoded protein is CASSPWGLAGGYEQYF.

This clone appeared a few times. The DNA for the CDR3 is TGCGCCAGCAGAAGGGACTGGGCCAATTCACCCCTCCACTTT. It yields the protein CASRRDWANSPLHF. The chain recombines TRBV5-1 with TRBJ1-6; D is possibly TRBD1 (5 bases). Germline V lookup: CDR1 SGHRS, CDR2 YFSETQ. V was trimmed by 5 bases and J by 7 bases, leaving 13 bases between them. The CDR3 spans 14 residues.

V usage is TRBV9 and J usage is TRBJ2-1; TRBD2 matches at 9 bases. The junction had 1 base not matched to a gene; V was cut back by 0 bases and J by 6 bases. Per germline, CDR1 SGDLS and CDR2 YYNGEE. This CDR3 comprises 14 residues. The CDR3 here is CASSVVTSGNEQFF. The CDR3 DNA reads TGTGCCAGCAGCGTAGTGACTAGCGGCAATGAGCAGTTCTTC.